This TCR beta chain was captured in a study of cytotoxic CD8 clonotypes in ibrutinib-treated CLL. For the study at large: Recorded responses included about 25 partial and 2 complete; following median about 68 months, approximately 14 stayed remitted and around 12 progressed. Samples yielded averages of 200,000 to 300,000 productive templates and almost 95,000 productive rearrangements.

The method was immunoSEQ multiplex PCR; TCRdb's version includes in-frame clones alone and lacks a portion of them. Among some 46,000 clones listed, under 75% were seen once. Germline lookup yields CDR1 MNHEY and CDR2 SVGAGI. V lost 6 bases to trimming and J lost 3 bases; unmatched junction nucleotides: 7. The CDR3 runs to 15 residues. This receptor was obtained from a human donor with chronic lymphocytic leukemia. The source was PBMCs, collected after 12 months of ibrutinib treatment. The gene calls are TRBV6-5 and TRBJ2-2, with TRBD1 matching 7 bases. The CDR3 bases are TGTGCCAGCAGGCCGGGACAGTTCCACACCGGGGAGCTGTTTTTT. This sequence encodes CASRPGQFHTGELFF.